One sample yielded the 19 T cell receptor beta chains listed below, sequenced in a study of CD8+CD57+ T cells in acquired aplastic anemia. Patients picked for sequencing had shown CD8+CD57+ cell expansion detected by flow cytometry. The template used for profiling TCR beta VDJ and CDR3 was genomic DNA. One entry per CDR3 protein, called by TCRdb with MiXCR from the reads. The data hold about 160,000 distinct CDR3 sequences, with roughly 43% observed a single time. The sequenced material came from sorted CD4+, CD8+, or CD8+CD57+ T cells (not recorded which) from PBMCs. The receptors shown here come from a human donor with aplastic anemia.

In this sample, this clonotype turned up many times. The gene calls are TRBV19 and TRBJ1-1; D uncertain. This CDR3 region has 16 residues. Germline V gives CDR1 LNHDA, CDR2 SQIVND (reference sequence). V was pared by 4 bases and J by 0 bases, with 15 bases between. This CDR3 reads CASSTSGLLMNTEAFF. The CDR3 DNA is TGTGCCAGTAGTACTTCAGGACTGTTGATGAACACTGAAGCTTTCTTT.

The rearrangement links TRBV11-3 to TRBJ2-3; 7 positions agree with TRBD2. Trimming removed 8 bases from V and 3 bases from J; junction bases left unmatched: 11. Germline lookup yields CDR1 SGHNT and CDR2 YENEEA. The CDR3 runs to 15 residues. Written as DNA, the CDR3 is TGTGCCAGCGCCCGGATCCTCGGGGGGACAGATACGCAGTATTTT. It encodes CASARILGGTDTQYF. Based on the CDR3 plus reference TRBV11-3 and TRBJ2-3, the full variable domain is EAGVVQSPRYKIIEKKQPVAFWCNPISGHNTLYWYLQNLGQGPELLIRYENEEAVDDSQLPKDRFSAERLKGVDSTLKIQPAELGDSAVYLCASARILGGTDTQYFGPGTRLTVL.

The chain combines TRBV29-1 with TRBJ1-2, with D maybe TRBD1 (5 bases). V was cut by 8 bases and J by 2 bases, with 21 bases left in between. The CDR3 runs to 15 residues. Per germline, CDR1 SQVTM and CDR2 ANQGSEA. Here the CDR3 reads CSSKQLWGSNYGYTF. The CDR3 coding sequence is TGCAGCTCTAAGCAGCTGTGGGGGTCCAACTATGGCTACACCTTC.

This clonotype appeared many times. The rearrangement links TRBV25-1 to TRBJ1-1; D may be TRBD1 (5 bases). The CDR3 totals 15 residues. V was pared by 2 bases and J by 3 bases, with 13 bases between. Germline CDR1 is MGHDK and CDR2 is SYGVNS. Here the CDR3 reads CASSEPSLGDTEAFF. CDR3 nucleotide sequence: TGTGCCAGCAGTGAACCGTCGTTGGGGGACACTGAAGCTTTCTTT.

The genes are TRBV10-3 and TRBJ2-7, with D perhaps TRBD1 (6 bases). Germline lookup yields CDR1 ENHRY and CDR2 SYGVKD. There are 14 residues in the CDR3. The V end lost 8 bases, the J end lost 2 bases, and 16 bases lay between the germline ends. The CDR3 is CAIQDPGQTYEQYF. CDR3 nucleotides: TGTGCCATCCAAGACCCCGGACAGACCTACGAGCAGTACTTC.

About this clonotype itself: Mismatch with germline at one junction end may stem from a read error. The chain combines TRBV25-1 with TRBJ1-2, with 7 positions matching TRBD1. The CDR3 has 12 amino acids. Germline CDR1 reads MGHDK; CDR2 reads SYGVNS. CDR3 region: CARSEQGYGYTF. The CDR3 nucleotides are TGTGCCAGAAGTGAACAGGGGTATGGCTACACCTTC.

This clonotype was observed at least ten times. As DNA, the CDR3 is TGTGCCAGCAGTTGGATCCAGGGGAACACTGAAGCTTTCTTT. It encodes CASSWIQGNTEAFF. This chain connects TRBV6-2 or TRBV6-3 to TRBJ1-1, with a possible D match to TRBD1 (5 bases). The CDR3 runs to 14 residues. The V and J ends lost 4 bases and 1 base respectively, with 10 bases between them. The V gene's germline CDR1 is MNHEY and CDR2 SVGEGT.

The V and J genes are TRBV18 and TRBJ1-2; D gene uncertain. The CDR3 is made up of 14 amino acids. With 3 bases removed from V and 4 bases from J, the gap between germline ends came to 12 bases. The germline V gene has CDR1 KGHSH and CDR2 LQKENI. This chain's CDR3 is CASSPRGEGYGYTF. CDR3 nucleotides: TGTGCCAGCTCACCTCGCGGGGAGGGCTATGGCTACACCTTC.

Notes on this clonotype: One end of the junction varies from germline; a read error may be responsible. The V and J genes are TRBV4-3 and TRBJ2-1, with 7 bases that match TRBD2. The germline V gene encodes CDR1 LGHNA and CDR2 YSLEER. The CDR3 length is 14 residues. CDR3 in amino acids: CASSPAAGYNGQFF. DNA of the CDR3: TGCGCCAGCAGCCCCGCAGCGGGATACAATGGGCAGTTCTTC.

The DNA of the CDR3 is TGTGCCAGCAGCGCCGGACAGGGGGCGAACACTGAAGCTTTCTTT. Its protein product is CASSAGQGANTEAFF. This sequence joins TRBV7-2 and TRBJ1-1, with 11 bases fitting TRBD1. The CDR3 extends over 15 amino acids. V trimming: 5 bases; J trimming: 1 base; junction bases outside the gene matches: 3. Germline values: CDR1 SGHTA, CDR2 FQGNSA. The variable domain in full, completed from reference TRBV7-2 and TRBJ1-1, reads GAGVSQSPSNKVTEKGKDVELRCDPISGHTALYWYRQSLGQGLEFLIYFQGNSAPDKSGLPSDRFSAERTGGSVSTLTIQRTQQEDSAVYLCASSAGQGANTEAFFGQGTRLTVV.

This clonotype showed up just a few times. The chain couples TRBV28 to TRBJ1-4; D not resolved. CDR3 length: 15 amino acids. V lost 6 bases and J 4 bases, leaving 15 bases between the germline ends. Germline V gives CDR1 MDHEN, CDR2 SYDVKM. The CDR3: CASSDSRRNNEKLFF. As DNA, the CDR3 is TGTGCCAGCAGCGACTCTAGGAGGAATAATGAAAAACTGTTTTTT.

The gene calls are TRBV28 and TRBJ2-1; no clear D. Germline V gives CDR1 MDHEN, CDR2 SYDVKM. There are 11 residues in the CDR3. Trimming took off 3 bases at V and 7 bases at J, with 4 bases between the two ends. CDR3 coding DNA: TGTGCCAGCAGTTTTTGGAATGAGCAGTTCTTC. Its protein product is CASSFWNEQFF.

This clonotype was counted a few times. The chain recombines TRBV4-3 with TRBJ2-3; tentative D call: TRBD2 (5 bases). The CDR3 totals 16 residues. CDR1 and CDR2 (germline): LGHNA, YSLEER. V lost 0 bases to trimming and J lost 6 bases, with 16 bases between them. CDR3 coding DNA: TGCGCCAGCAGCCAAGATTGGGCACGGGGTCCCGATACGCAGTATTTT. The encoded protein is CASSQDWARGPDTQYF.

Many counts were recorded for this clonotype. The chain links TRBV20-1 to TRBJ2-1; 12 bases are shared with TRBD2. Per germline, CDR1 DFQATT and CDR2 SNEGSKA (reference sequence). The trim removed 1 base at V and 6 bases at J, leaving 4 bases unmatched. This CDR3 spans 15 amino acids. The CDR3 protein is CSARVLTSGSNEQFF. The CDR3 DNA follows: TGCAGTGCTAGAGTACTGACTAGCGGGAGCAATGAGCAGTTCTTC.

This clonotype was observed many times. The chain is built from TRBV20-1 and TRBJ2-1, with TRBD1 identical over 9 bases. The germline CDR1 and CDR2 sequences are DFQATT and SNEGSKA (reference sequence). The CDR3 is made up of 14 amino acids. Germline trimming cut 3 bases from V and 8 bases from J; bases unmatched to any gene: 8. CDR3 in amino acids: CSARRTGGKDEQFF. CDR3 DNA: TGCAGTGCTAGGAGAACAGGGGGCAAGGATGAGCAGTTCTTC.

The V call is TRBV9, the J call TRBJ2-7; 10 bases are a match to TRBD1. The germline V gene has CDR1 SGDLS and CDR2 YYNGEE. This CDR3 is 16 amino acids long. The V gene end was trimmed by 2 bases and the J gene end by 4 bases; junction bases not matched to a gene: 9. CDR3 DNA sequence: TGTGCCAGCAGCGTCGGCCCAGGGGGACAGGGGTACGAGCAGTACTTC. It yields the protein CASSVGPGGQGYEQYF. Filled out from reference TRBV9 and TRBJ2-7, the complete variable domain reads DSGVTQTPKHLITATGQRVTLRCSPRSGDLSVYWYQQSLDQGLQFLIQYYNGEERAKGNILERFSAQQFPDLHSELNLSSLELGDSALYFCASSVGPGGQGYEQYFGPGTRLTVT.

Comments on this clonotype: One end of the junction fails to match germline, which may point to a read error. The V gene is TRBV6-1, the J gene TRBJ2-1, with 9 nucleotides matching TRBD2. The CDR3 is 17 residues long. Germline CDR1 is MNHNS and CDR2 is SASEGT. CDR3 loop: CASRARSGGLTYNEQSF. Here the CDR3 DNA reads TGTGCCAGCAGGGCTCGCAGCGGGGGGTTAACCTACAATGAGCAGTCCTTC.

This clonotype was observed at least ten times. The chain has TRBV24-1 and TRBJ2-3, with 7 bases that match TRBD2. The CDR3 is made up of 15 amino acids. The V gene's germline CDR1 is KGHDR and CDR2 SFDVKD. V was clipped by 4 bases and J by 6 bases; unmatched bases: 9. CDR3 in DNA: TGTGCCACCAGTGACCCGGGGAGGGGACCCGATACGCAGTATTTT. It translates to CATSDPGRGPDTQYF.

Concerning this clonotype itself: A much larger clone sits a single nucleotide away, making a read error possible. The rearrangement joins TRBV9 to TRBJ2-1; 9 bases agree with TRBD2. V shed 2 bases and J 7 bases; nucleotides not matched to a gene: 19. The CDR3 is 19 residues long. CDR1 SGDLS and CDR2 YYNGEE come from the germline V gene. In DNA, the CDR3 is TGTGCCAGCAGCGTCGGGACTAGCAGGAGGAGACTGGGTTCGAATGAGCAGTTCTTC. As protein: CASSVGTSRRRLGSNEQFF.